A single sample gave rise to the 31 T cell receptor beta chains below, sequenced in a study of T cell changes during pregnancy in multiple sclerosis. This table comes from immunoSEQ multiplex PCR, and its TCRdb copy is limited to in-frame clones, with some not included. The data show tens of thousands of clones, with roughly 90% seen just once and around 0.3% held by the top ten. This material consisted of CD4+ T cells from peripheral blood mononuclear cells, taken in the third trimester of pregnancy. The source of these receptors is a female donor in good health, enrolled as a control in a pregnancy study.

V is TRBV19 and J is TRBJ1-5, with 9 nucleotides matching TRBD1. Germline lookup yields CDR1 LNHDA and CDR2 SQIVND (reference sequence). The CDR3 has 15 residues. The J segment lost 6 bases and the V segment lost 4 bases, leaving 7 bases of the junction unmatched. CDR3 amino acids: CASSTTRTGVQPQHF. As DNA, the CDR3 is TGTGCCAGTAGTACCACTCGGACAGGGGTTCAGCCCCAGCATTTT.

The chain links TRBV4-2 to TRBJ2-3; tentative D call: TRBD2 (6 bases). V lost 3 bases, J lost 0 bases, and 16 bases lay in between. The CDR3 length is 17 residues. The germline gives CDR1 LGHNA, CDR2 YNFKEQ. The CDR3 protein is CASSHQGRGTSTDTQYF. Written as DNA, the CDR3 is TGTGCCAGCAGCCACCAGGGACGGGGGACTAGCACAGATACGCAGTATTTT.

The chain joins TRBV11-3 to TRBJ2-7; 10 bases align to TRBD2. Germline loops: CDR1 SGHNT, CDR2 YENEEA. The ends lost 1 base at V and 9 bases at J; junction bases unmatched: 3. The CDR3 is made up of 13 amino acids. In nucleotides, the CDR3 is TGTGCCAGCAGCTTAGCTCCTAGCGGGGGGCAGTACTTC. Translation: CASSLAPSGGQYF.

V usage is TRBV29-1 and J usage is TRBJ1-1; 7 bases align to TRBD1. Germline-derived CDR1 and CDR2 are SQVTM and ANQGSEA. This CDR3 is 12 amino acids long. The junction had 7 bases not matched to a gene; V was cut back by 0 bases and J by 12 bases. This CDR3 is CSVEESRTGPFF. Written as DNA, the CDR3 is TGCAGCGTTGAAGAATCCCGGACAGGACCTTTCTTT.

The chain carries TRBV10-3 and TRBJ1-6; D unresolved. This CDR3 contains 15 residues. CDR1 is ENHRY, CDR2 SYGVKD, per germline. V was trimmed by 4 bases and J by 8 bases, leaving 15 bases between them. CDR3 nucleotide sequence: TGTGCCATCAGTGGGTCGGGTAGCCGGGATTCACCCCTCCACTTT. It codes for CAISGSGSRDSPLHF.

The chain carries TRBV19 and TRBJ2-3, with 9 bases that match TRBD2. In germline, CDR1 is LNHDA, CDR2 SQIVND (reference sequence). This CDR3 is 16 amino acids long. V shed 7 bases and J 3 bases; nucleotides not matched to a gene: 11. CDR3: CASIDGGGGGTDTQYF. Here the CDR3 DNA reads TGTGCCAGTATAGACGGCGGGGGGGGTGGTACAGATACGCAGTATTTT.

J is TRBJ1-2 and V is TRBV10-3; 9 nucleotides line up with TRBD1. This CDR3 comprises 13 residues. V shed 6 bases and J 6 bases; nucleotides not matched to a gene: 5. The germline V gene encodes CDR1 ENHRY and CDR2 SYGVKD. The CDR3 nucleotides read TGTGCCATCAGAGCGGACAGGGGCCATGGCTACACCTTC. Translation: CAIRADRGHGYTF.

This rearrangement joins TRBV19 to TRBJ1-6; TRBD1 might be the D (5 bases). The V end was cut by 3 bases, the J end by 9 bases, with 18 bases between. The CDR3 loop spans 16 amino acids. CDR1 is LNHDA, CDR2 SQIVND, per germline (reference sequence). CDR3 protein: CASSINGGRVFSPLHF. In nucleotides, the CDR3 is TGTGCCAGTAGTATTAATGGCGGCAGGGTTTTTTCACCCCTCCACTTT.

The DNA of the CDR3 is TGTGCCAGCAGTTACCGCACGGGGTACAATGAGCAGTTCTTC. Its translation is CASSYRTGYNEQFF. This sequence joins TRBV6-6 and TRBJ2-1; D perhaps matches TRBD2 (5 bases). The V end lost 2 bases, the J end lost 4 bases, and 9 bases lay between the germline ends. The CDR3 sequence is 14 residues long. Looked up from germline, CDR1 is MNHNY and CDR2 is SVGAGI (reference sequence).

This clone was detected only once. The gene calls are TRBV15 and TRBJ2-2; D is possibly TRBD1 (5 bases). Trimming took off 9 bases at V and 6 bases at J, with 20 bases between the two ends. Per the germline V gene, CDR1 is LNHNV and CDR2 is YYDKDF (reference sequence). The CDR3 has 15 amino acids. The CDR3 spells CATNDDKTGAGELFF. In DNA, the CDR3 is TGTGCCACTAATGATGACAAAACAGGCGCCGGGGAGCTGTTTTTT.

The DNA for the CDR3 is TGTGCCAGCAGCCGGGACAGGGTTGGAAACTACGAGCAGTACTTC. It encodes CASSRDRVGNYEQYF. V is TRBV11-3 and J is TRBJ2-7; 9 nucleotides agree with TRBD1. The CDR3 consists of 15 residues. With 5 bases clipped from V and 3 bases from J, the junction kept 8 bases outside the gene matches. The germline V gene has CDR1 SGHNT and CDR2 YENEEA. Filled out from reference TRBV11-3 and TRBJ2-7, the complete variable domain reads EAGVVQSPRYKIIEKKQPVAFWCNPISGHNTLYWYLQNLGQGPELLIRYENEEAVDDSQLPKDRFSAERLKGVDSTLKIQPAELGDSAVYLCASSRDRVGNYEQYFGPGTRLTVT.

J is TRBJ1-6 and V is TRBV6-7; 10 nucleotides agree with TRBD1. TRBV6-7 is designated an ORF whose function remains uncertain. The CDR3 loop spans 18 amino acids. The junction had 12 bases not matched to a gene; V was cut back by 0 bases and J by 10 bases. Here the CDR3 DNA reads TGTGCCAGCAGTTACTCCGGACGGACAGGGGGTAAAAGATCACCCCTCCACTTT. Amino acid sequence: CASSYSGRTGGKRSPLHF.

Only one count was recorded for this clone. CDR3 nucleotides: TGTGCCAGCAGCTCTAGCAGTTCAGGGGGCCGAGGCTACACCTTC. Translation gives CASSSSSSGGRGYTF. V gene TRBV7-2 combines with J gene TRBJ1-2; TRBD1 agrees at 8 bases. The CDR3 length is 15 residues. Germline trimming cut 4 bases from V and 8 bases from J; bases unmatched to any gene: 12. Germline V gene sequence: CDR1 SGHTA, CDR2 FQGNSA.

This clone was counted only a few times. This sequence joins TRBV9 and TRBJ1-1; 8 bases align to TRBD1. V gave up 4 bases and J gave up 0 bases; unmatched junction bases: 2. Germline V gene lookup returns CDR1 SGDLS and CDR2 YYNGEE. This CDR3 has 14 amino acids. Here the CDR3 reads CASSKDRVNTEAFF. As DNA, the CDR3 is TGTGCCAGCAGCAAGGACAGGGTGAACACTGAAGCTTTCTTT.

The chain joins TRBV6-6 to TRBJ1-3, with D uncertain. Germline V gene data show CDR1 as MNHNY and CDR2 as SVGAGI (reference sequence). CDR3 size: 16 residues. V lost 5 bases and J lost 1, with 15 bases in between. The CDR3 DNA reads TGTGCCAGCAGTCCCCTTAGGAGCAGTTCTGGAAACACCATATATTTT. As protein: CASSPLRSSSGNTIYF.

This CDR3 reads CASSVAGGNEGSPLHF. The CDR3 DNA sequence: TGTGCCAGCAGCGTAGCAGGCGGGAATGAGGGTTCACCCCTCCACTTT. This chain joins TRBV9 and TRBJ1-6, with no clear D. Germline V CDR1 and CDR2: SGDLS, YYNGEE. This CDR3 is 16 amino acids long. With 0 bases removed from V and 9 bases from J, the gap between germline ends came to 16 bases.

V gene TRBV7-2 combines with J gene TRBJ2-2; the match to TRBD1 covers 8 bases. The germline CDR1 and CDR2 sequences are SGHTA and FQGNSA. CDR3 length: 14 amino acids. The ends lost 5 bases at V and 4 bases at J; junction bases unmatched: 3. Written as DNA, the CDR3 is TGTGCCAGCAGCGCACAGGGGGTCACCGGGGAGCTGTTTTTT. This sequence encodes CASSAQGVTGELFF.

The chain joins TRBV19 to TRBJ1-3; D remains unclear. This CDR3 is built from 13 residues. V lost 4 bases and J lost 2, with 6 bases in between. Per germline, CDR1 LNHDA and CDR2 SQIVND (reference sequence). CDR3 sequence: CASSTGTGNTIYF. Here the CDR3 DNA reads TGTGCCAGTAGTACGGGGACTGGAAACACCATATATTTT.

The chain uses TRBV19 and TRBJ1-2; TRBD1 aligns across 10 bases. This CDR3 contains 15 residues. V was pared by 5 bases and J by 8 bases, with 11 bases of the junction left unmatched. Germline V gives CDR1 LNHDA, CDR2 SQIVND (reference sequence). The CDR3, as DNA: TGTGCCAGTAGTGCGACCGGGACAGGGGTGGGAGGCTACACCTTC. Its protein product is CASSATGTGVGGYTF.

The chain links TRBV7-8 to TRBJ1-5; unclear D gene. The CDR3 length is 14 residues. CDR1 is SGHVS and CDR2 is FQNEAQ in the germline V gene. The V end was cut by 1 base, the J end by 6 bases, with 10 bases between. In DNA, the CDR3 is TGTGCCAGCAGCTTAGGCTCTAGCGGTCAGCCCCAGCATTTT. Protein: CASSLGSSGQPQHF. Combining the CDR3 with reference TRBV7-8 and TRBJ1-5 gives the whole variable domain GAGVSQSPRYKVAKRGQDVALRCDPISGHVSLFWYQQALGQGPEFLTYFQNEAQLDKSGLPSDRFFAERPEGSVSTLKIQRTQQEDSAVYLCASSLGSSGQPQHFGDGTRLSIL.

The chain carries TRBV11-1 and TRBJ2-6, with D tentatively TRBD1 (5 bases). Deletions cut 1 base from V and 1 base from J, with 14 bases between. The CDR3 contains 18 residues. Germline V gene data show CDR1 as SGHAT and CDR2 as FQDESV (reference sequence). Written as DNA, the CDR3 is TGTGCCAGCAGCTTAGGTCAGGGCCTCAGTTCTGGGGCCAACGTCCTGACTTTC. Encoded protein: CASSLGQGLSSGANVLTF.

The chain couples TRBV6-6 to TRBJ1-1; D might be TRBD1 (5 bases). This CDR3 has 12 residues. CDR1 and CDR2 (germline): MNHNY, SVGAGI (reference sequence). With 9 bases removed from V and 0 bases from J, the gap between germline ends came to 8 bases. The CDR3 nucleotides are TGTGCCAGTAGGGGCATGAACACTGAAGCTTTCTTT. Residues: CASRGMNTEAFF.

This clone has just one count. The V and J genes are TRBV29-1 and TRBJ2-1; the match to TRBD1 covers 7 bases. There are 15 residues in the CDR3. Per the germline V gene, CDR1 is SQVTM and CDR2 is ANQGSEA. V dropped 2 bases and J dropped 6; count of bases not matched to a gene: 10. CDR3 nucleotides: TGCAGCGTTGAAAAGTCGGGACAGAGTATCAATGAGCAGTTCTTC. It specifies CSVEKSGQSINEQFF.

This chain connects TRBV4-3 to TRBJ1-3; D remains ambiguous. The length of the CDR3 is 15 residues. The germline CDR1 and CDR2 sequences are LGHNA and YSLEER. Trimming shortened V by 1 base and J by 2 bases, and 9 bases separated the two germline ends. The CDR3 loop is CASSQAHETGNTIYF. In nucleotides, the CDR3 is TGCGCCAGCAGCCAAGCTCACGAGACTGGAAACACCATATATTTT.

This clone was observed a single time. V usage is TRBV27 and J usage is TRBJ1-5; 10 bases agree with TRBD1. The V segment lost 2 bases and the J segment 7 bases; nucleotides outside the gene matches: 5. CDR1 and CDR2 (germline): MNHEY, SMNVEV (reference sequence). The CDR3 covers 15 residues. The CDR3 nucleotides are TGTGCCAGCAGTTTAGGTGGACAGGGGGGCCAGCCCCAGCATTTT. Translated, it gives CASSLGGQGGQPQHF.

The J gene is TRBJ1-2, the V gene TRBV2, with D unclear. The CDR3 loop spans 13 amino acids. V was pared by 1 base and J by 7 bases, with 10 bases between. Germline CDR1 is SNHLY and CDR2 is FYNNEI. In DNA form, the CDR3 reads TGTGCCAGCAGTGAAGAACGCTCCGGTGGCTACACCTTC. Its protein product is CASSEERSGGYTF. Full variable domain (missing parts from reference TRBV2 and TRBJ1-2): EPEVTQTPSHQVTQMGQEVILRCVPISNHLYFYWYRQILGQKVEFLVSFYNNEISEKSEIFDDQFSVERPDGSNFTLKIRSTKLEDSAMYFCASSEERSGGYTFGSGTRLTVV.

The chain couples TRBV2 to TRBJ1-5; possible D gene TRBD1, 6 bases. Trimming left V 9 bases short and J 0 bases short, with 12 bases between. The germline CDR1 and CDR2 sequences are SNHLY and FYNNEI. The CDR3 covers 14 residues. DNA of the CDR3: TGTGCCAGTCTACGGGACACTAGCAATCAGCCCCAGCATTTT. This sequence encodes CASLRDTSNQPQHF. Drawing the rest from reference TRBV2 and TRBJ1-5, the complete variable domain is EPEVTQTPSHQVTQMGQEVILRCVPISNHLYFYWYRQILGQKVEFLVSFYNNEISEKSEIFDDQFSVERPDGSNFTLKIRSTKLEDSAMYFCASLRDTSNQPQHFGDGTRLSIL.

The chain combines TRBV6-1 with TRBJ2-7, with D perhaps matching TRBD2 (7 bases). The CDR3 covers 19 residues. Germline V gives CDR1 MNHNS, CDR2 SASEGT. Trimming stripped 4 bases from V and 2 bases from J, with 27 bases between. This chain's CDR3 is CASSARGRSKIGGTYEQYF. The CDR3 nucleotides read TGTGCCAGCAGTGCCAGGGGACGGTCAAAAATCGGGGGGACCTACGAGCAGTACTTC.

This clone came up a few times. V and J are TRBV7-9 and TRBJ1-2, with 10 bases aligning to TRBD1. Looked up from germline, CDR1 is SEHNR and CDR2 is FQNEAQ (reference sequence). The CDR3 spans 16 residues. V lost 2 bases and J lost 6; bases outside the gene matches: 9. CDR3 nucleotide sequence: TGTGCCAGCAGCTTAACAACTTCCGGGACAGGGGATGGCTACACCTTC. Translation gives CASSLTTSGTGDGYTF.

The V gene is TRBV6-5, the J gene TRBJ2-2; 8 positions match TRBD2. Germline V CDR1 and CDR2: MNHEY, SVGAGI. After removal of 9 bases from V and 3 bases from J, the junction contained 0 bases not matched to a gene. CDR3 length equals 12 residues. This chain's CDR3 is CASSGDTGELFF. The CDR3 region has the DNA TGTGCCAGTAGCGGGGACACCGGGGAGCTGTTTTTT.

This clone was seen more than once but under ten times. The chain employs TRBV7-9 and TRBJ1-1, with a tentative D call TRBD1 (6 bases). This CDR3 contains 13 residues. Trimming took off 5 bases at V and 12 bases at J, with 19 bases between the two ends. In germline, CDR1 is SEHNR, CDR2 FQNEAQ (reference sequence). CDR3 bases: TGTGCCAGCAGCGCAGCCGGGACACAGAATACTTTCTTT. This translates into CASSAAGTQNTFF. The full variable domain, rest sourced from reference TRBV7-9 and TRBJ1-1, is DTGVSQNPRHKITKRGQNVTFRCDPISEHNRLYWYRQTLGQGPEFLTYFQNEAQLEKSRLLSDRFSAERPKGSFSTLEIQRTEQGDSAMYLCASSAAGTQNTFFGQGTRLTVV.